Following are 17 T cell receptor beta chains from one sample sequenced in a study of healthy donors' naive CD4 and CD8 T cells. Starting from around 470 ng of total RNA, TCR libraries were made with linear amplification. TCRdb used MiXCR to reprocess the reads, holding one entry per CDR3 protein. The data hold 150,000 to 200,000 distinct CDR3 sequences, with under 85% observed a single time. Material for sequencing was naive CD4+ and CD8+ T cells sorted from blood, pooled from several donors. The receptors derive from a pool of human donors in good health; the sample pools cells from several healthy donors.

V gene TRBV29-1 combines with J gene TRBJ2-3, with D possibly being TRBD1 (5 bases). The CDR3 extends over 15 amino acids. V dropped 4 bases and J dropped 2 bases, with 16 bases sitting between them. Germline values: CDR1 SQVTM, CDR2 ANQGSEA. In DNA, the CDR3 is TGCAGCGTTGTAGTCGCGCGCAGGGTCACAGATACGCAGTATTTT. Translation gives CSVVVARRVTDTQYF.

This CDR3 reads CSVRDSNTGELFF. The CDR3 bases are TGCAGTGTTCGGGACAGCAACACCGGGGAGCTGTTTTTT. V and J are TRBV29-1 and TRBJ2-2, with 7 bases fitting TRBD1. Germline lookup yields CDR1 SQVTM and CDR2 ANQGSEA. The CDR3 covers 13 residues.

The genes are TRBV11-2 and TRBJ2-6, with D uncertain. Trimming pared 0 bases from V and 0 bases from J, leaving 9 bases between. CDR1 is SGHAT, CDR2 FQNNGV, per germline. The CDR3 is 17 amino acids. The CDR3 nucleotides are TGTGCCAGCAGCTTAGATGCGGTGCTCTCTGGGGCCAACGTCCTGACTTTC. As protein: CASSLDAVLSGANVLTF.

The chain uses TRBV29-1 and TRBJ2-1, with 10 nucleotides matching TRBD2. Per germline, CDR1 SQVTM and CDR2 ANQGSEA. After removal of 7 bases from V and 7 bases from J, the junction contained 7 bases not matched to a gene. The CDR3 is made up of 13 amino acids. The CDR3 loop reads CSAAGLALNEQFF. The CDR3 DNA reads TGCAGCGCCGCGGGACTAGCGCTTAATGAGCAGTTCTTC.

This clonotype was seen only a few times. This rearrangement joins TRBV11-2 to TRBJ2-5, with D possibly TRBD2 on 5 matching bases. The V end lost 4 bases, the J end lost 2 bases, and 14 bases lay between the germline ends. The V gene's germline CDR1 is SGHAT and CDR2 FQNNGV. This CDR3 region has 15 residues. This CDR3 reads CASSSRMDSQETQYF. CDR3 coding DNA: TGTGCCAGCAGCTCCCGCATGGACTCTCAAGAGACCCAGTACTTC.

In DNA, the CDR3 is TGCAGCGTTGAAGATAACGGGCAAGAGACCCAGTACTTC. Residues: CSVEDNGQETQYF. This sequence joins TRBV29-1 and TRBJ2-5; D remains ambiguous. With 0 bases removed from V and 2 bases from J, the gap between germline ends came to 7 bases. In germline, CDR1 is SQVTM, CDR2 ANQGSEA. This CDR3 contains 13 residues.

This clonotype was picked up a small number of times. V is TRBV29-1 and J is TRBJ2-1; the D gene is possibly TRBD2 (7 bases). Trimming took off 8 bases at V and 0 bases at J, with 14 bases between the two ends. Germline CDR1 reads SQVTM; CDR2 reads ANQGSEA. This CDR3 is 14 amino acids long. CDR3 amino acids: CSLTGGSSYNEQFF. The CDR3 coding sequence is TGCAGCCTGACGGGGGGCAGCTCCTACAATGAGCAGTTCTTC.

The chain employs TRBV12-3 or TRBV12-4 and TRBJ1-6, with D tentatively TRBD1 (5 bases). This CDR3 has 18 residues. Trimming cost V 5 bases and J 4 bases, with 21 bases left between them. CDR3 protein: CASSLSPDTSGYNSPLHF. CDR3 bases: TGTGCCAGCAGTCTCTCCCCGGACACCTCAGGATATAATTCACCCCTCCACTTT.

This rearrangement joins TRBV29-1 to TRBJ1-1, with 7 bases aligning to TRBD1. The V segment lost 7 bases and the J segment 1 base; nucleotides outside the gene matches: 3. The CDR3 is made up of 12 amino acids. Germline CDR1 is SQVTM and CDR2 is ANQGSEA. CDR3 DNA sequence: TGCAGCGGGTGGGACAGGAACACTGAAGCTTTCTTT. Translation gives CSGWDRNTEAFF. Full variable domain (outside the CDR3, taken from reference TRBV29-1 and TRBJ1-1): SAVISQKPSRDICQRGTSLTIQCQVDSQVTMMFWYRQQPGQSLTLIATANQGSEATYESGFVIDKFPISRPNLTFSTLTVSNMSPEDSSIYLCSGWDRNTEAFFGQGTRLTVV.

This clonotype was recorded a few times. V is TRBV30 and J is TRBJ1-1; tentatively, D is TRBD1 (6 bases). V lost 2 bases and J 7 bases, leaving 23 bases between the germline ends. The CDR3 sequence is 16 residues long. CDR1 and CDR2 (germline): GTSNPN, SVGIG (reference sequence). For the CDR3, the DNA is TGTGCCTGGAGTTATCCGGGACACCTCTTGTCAAGTGAAGCTTTCTTT. Its protein product is CAWSYPGHLLSSEAFF.

The chain couples TRBV10-3 to TRBJ1-3; TRBD1 might be the D (5 bases). CDR3 length: 15 amino acids. Trimming stripped 3 bases from V and 0 bases from J, with 9 bases between. CDR1 is ENHRY and CDR2 is SYGVKD in the germline V gene. CDR3 DNA sequence: TGTGCCATCAGTGATGGGACGACCTCTGGAAACACCATATATTTT. It is translated as CAISDGTTSGNTIYF.

The rearrangement joins TRBV11-2 to TRBJ1-5; D is undetermined. The CDR3 runs to 11 residues. Trimming pared 2 bases from V and 9 bases from J, leaving 5 bases between. Germline lookup yields CDR1 SGHAT and CDR2 FQNNGV. The DNA of the CDR3 is TGTGCCAGCAGCTTAATGGGGCCCCAGCATTTT. Its translation is CASSLMGPQHF.

The V gene is TRBV6-5, the J gene TRBJ2-7; 9 positions match TRBD2. Unmatched junction bases numbered 4, after V lost 2 bases and J lost 5 bases. The CDR3 contains 14 residues. Germline V lookup: CDR1 MNHEY, CDR2 SVGAGI. The CDR3, as DNA: TGTGCCAGCAGTTACGGGACTAGCTTCGACGAGCAGTACTTC. Translating it yields CASSYGTSFDEQYF.

The chain employs TRBV19 and TRBJ2-3; no reliable D call. Per the germline V gene, CDR1 is LNHDA and CDR2 is SQIVND (reference sequence). V lost 3 bases and J 2 bases, leaving 21 bases between the germline ends. CDR3 length: 18 amino acids. CDR3 loop: CASSIGSWSAGPTDTQYF. The CDR3 DNA sequence: TGTGCCAGTAGTATCGGTTCATGGAGCGCTGGACCCACAGATACGCAGTATTTT.

The chain recombines TRBV29-1 with TRBJ1-1, with 7 bases fitting TRBD1. The germline gives CDR1 SQVTM, CDR2 ANQGSEA. With V trimmed by 5 bases and J by 5 bases, 8 bases remained unmatched. This CDR3 spans 13 amino acids. The CDR3 is CSVNHRGLTEAFF. DNA for the CDR3: TGCAGCGTTAACCACAGGGGTTTGACTGAAGCTTTCTTT. The complete variable domain, with remaining parts taken from reference TRBV29-1 and TRBJ1-1, reads SAVISQKPSRDICQRGTSLTIQCQVDSQVTMMFWYRQQPGQSLTLIATANQGSEATYESGFVIDKFPISRPNLTFSTLTVSNMSPEDSSIYLCSVNHRGLTEAFFGQGTRLTVV.

The chain has TRBV6-1 and TRBJ1-3; D might be TRBD1 (6 bases). The CDR3 runs to 16 residues. Trimming took 2 bases from V and 0 from J, leaving 11 bases between them. Per germline, CDR1 MNHNS and CDR2 SASEGT. As DNA, the CDR3 is TGTGCCAGCAGTGAACGAAGACAGGTCTCTGGAAACACCATATATTTT. It codes for CASSERRQVSGNTIYF.

The chain combines TRBV28 with TRBJ2-2, with D unclear. Germline CDR1 MDHEN, CDR2 SYDVKM. This CDR3 region has 13 residues. Trimming removed 5 bases at V and 7 bases at J, with 11 bases between. The CDR3 loop is CASSPRQGGELFF. The CDR3 DNA is TGTGCCAGCAGTCCCCGACAAGGCGGGGAGCTGTTTTTT.